Each of the 20 T cell receptor beta chains below was sequenced from the same sample in a study of T cell repertoires in cytomegalovirus infection. Each CDR3 protein is one row after TCRdb ran MiXCR on the reads. Found here are 200,000 to 300,000 distinct CDR3 sequences, approximately 9.1% of them singletons; the top ten hold around 15%. Sequenced input: PBMCs. The receptors derive from a human donor in good health (CMV status not recorded). Some clones in this sample may be carry-over from other donors' samples.

This chain links TRBV11-2 with TRBJ2-7; D not resolved. The V gene lost 2 bases and the J gene lost 6 bases, with 17 bases spanning the gap. CDR1 SGHAT and CDR2 FQNNGV come from the germline V gene. The CDR3 loop spans 15 amino acids. The CDR3 region has the DNA TGTGCCAGCAGCTTATTCGACCGCACCCGACTCGAGCAGTACTTC. Translated: CASSLFDRTRLEQYF.

This clonotype has at least ten counts. This chain links TRBV7-2 with TRBJ2-1; TRBD1 or TRBD2 may be the D gene (6 bases each). The germline V gene has CDR1 SGHTA and CDR2 FQGNSA. The V gene lost 1 base and the J gene lost 1 base, with 8 bases spanning the gap. This CDR3 has 15 residues. Written as DNA, the CDR3 is TGTGCCAGCAGCTTAGAGGGGGGTTCCTACAATGAGCAGTTCTTC. The encoded protein is CASSLEGGSYNEQFF.

This clonotype was seen many times. The V call is TRBV7-2, the J call TRBJ2-5, with D possibly being TRBD2 (6 bases). V gave up 1 base and J gave up 5 bases, with 8 bases separating them. This CDR3 contains 13 residues. Germline V gene data show CDR1 as SGHTA and CDR2 as FQGNSA. In DNA form, the CDR3 reads TGTGCCAGCAGCTTAGGCGGGATCGAGACCCAGTACTTC. Protein product: CASSLGGIETQYF.

The chain recombines TRBV6-2 or TRBV6-3 with TRBJ2-5, with D possibly being TRBD1 or TRBD2 (5 bases each). V dropped 5 bases and J dropped 3 bases, with 13 bases sitting between them. Germline assignment: CDR1 MNHEY and CDR2 SVGEGT. The CDR3 contains 14 residues. The CDR3 bases are TGTGCCAGCAGTCAACGGGGCGTGAAAGAGACCCAGTACTTC. Protein sequence: CASSQRGVKETQYF.

This clonotype was seen just once. CDR3 loop: CASSSGTGTKSSYNEQFF. CDR3 sequence (DNA): TGTGCCAGCAGCTCCGGGACAGGGACAAAAAGCTCCTACAATGAGCAGTTCTTC. The V and J genes are TRBV7-4 and TRBJ2-1, with 9 bases aligning to TRBD1. The germline CDR1 and CDR2 sequences are SGHVT and SQSDAQ. The CDR3 runs 18 residues. V trimming: 4 bases; J trimming: 0 bases; junction bases outside the gene matches: 10.

This clonotype occurred many times. In DNA form, the CDR3 reads TGTGCCAGCAGCCCCGATGCCCCCGCCCGGGACACCCGGCGTGGCTACACCTTC. It encodes CASSPDAPARDTRRGYTF. This sequence joins TRBV7-2 and TRBJ1-2; D might be TRBD1 (6 bases). V was trimmed by 5 bases and J by 7 bases, leaving 29 bases between them. Germline values: CDR1 SGHTA, CDR2 FQGNSA. The CDR3 consists of 18 residues.

Ten or more counts support this clonotype. The genes are TRBV7-2 and TRBJ1-6; D perhaps matches TRBD1 (6 bases). Per the germline V gene, CDR1 is SGHTA and CDR2 is FQGNSA. Trimming cost V 5 bases and J 5 bases, with 13 bases left between them. The CDR3 is 15 amino acids. CDR3 sequence (DNA): TGTGCCAGCAGCCCCGGGACAACCGATAATTCACCCCTCCACTTT. It is translated as CASSPGTTDNSPLHF.

In its sample, this clonotype was seen many times. V is TRBV7-2 and J is TRBJ2-3; perhaps TRBD2 as D (6 bases). Germline V gives CDR1 SGHTA, CDR2 FQGNSA. V was pared by 5 bases and J by 1 base, with 13 bases between. The CDR3 sequence is 15 residues long. The CDR3 DNA follows: TGTGCCAGCAGCCTAGTAGCTAGCGGCACAGATACGCAGTATTTT. Encoded protein: CASSLVASGTDTQYF.

This clonotype was counted ten times or more. The chain couples TRBV19 to TRBJ1-1; 7 bases are a match to TRBD1. V lost 5 bases to trimming and J lost 4 bases; unmatched junction nucleotides: 13. The CDR3 sequence is 16 residues long. Germline lookup yields CDR1 LNHDA and CDR2 SQIVND (reference sequence). The chain's CDR3 is CASSPREGGGSTEAFF. As DNA, the CDR3 is TGTGCCAGTAGTCCCCGGGAAGGGGGCGGGAGCACTGAAGCTTTCTTT.

The gene calls are TRBV6-5 and TRBJ1-5; maybe TRBD1 (6 bases). Trimming cost V 0 bases and J 10 bases, with 10 bases left between them. Germline V CDR1 and CDR2: MNHEY, SVGAGI. This CDR3 has 13 amino acids. CDR3 nucleotides: TGTGCCAGCAGTTACTCGCCGGGGACACCCCAGCATTTT. Its translation is CASSYSPGTPQHF.

This clonotype was recorded a few times. The rearrangement joins TRBV12-3 or TRBV12-4 to TRBJ2-1, with a tentative D call TRBD2 (6 bases). The CDR3 is 16 amino acids. V lost 2 bases and J lost 0, with 11 bases in between. CDR3 in DNA: TGTGCCAGCAGTTTAACGGGGGTGCGCTCCTACAATGAGCAGTTCTTC. As protein: CASSLTGVRSYNEQFF.

In its sample, this clonotype was seen a few times. The rearrangement links TRBV28 to TRBJ1-2; 10 nucleotides line up with TRBD1. V gave up 1 base and J gave up 5 bases; unmatched junction bases: 4. This CDR3 region has 15 residues. Per the germline V gene, CDR1 is MDHEN and CDR2 is SYDVKM. CDR3 sequence reads: CASSLYGTGEYGYTF. The CDR3 DNA follows: TGTGCCAGCAGTTTATATGGGACAGGGGAGTATGGCTACACCTTC.

This clonotype has ten or more counts. The chain recombines TRBV6-1 with TRBJ2-5; TRBD2 might be the D (5 bases). CDR1 and CDR2 from the germline V gene are MNHNS and SASEGT. The CDR3 is 14 amino acids. Trimming shortened V by 7 bases and J by 5 bases, and 17 bases separated the two germline ends. The CDR3 sequence is CASTNELVLETQYF. The CDR3 region has the DNA TGTGCCAGCACCAACGAACTAGTTTTGGAGACCCAGTACTTC.

In this sample, this clonotype turned up many times. The genes are TRBV7-4 and TRBJ1-2, with D unresolved. V lost 4 bases and J lost 4, with 13 bases in between. Germline CDR1 SGHVT, CDR2 SQSDAQ. The CDR3 is 14 amino acids. CDR3 residues: CASSSTEDTYGYTF. CDR3 nucleotide sequence: TGTGCCAGCAGCTCGACGGAGGATACCTATGGCTACACCTTC.

This clonotype was detected many times. J is TRBJ2-5 and V is TRBV7-2; 10 bases align to TRBD2. After removal of 4 bases from V and 1 base from J, the junction contained 12 bases not matched to a gene. The CDR3 consists of 18 residues. The V gene's germline CDR1 is SGHTA and CDR2 FQGNSA. The CDR3 coding sequence is TGTGCCAGCAGCTCCGGGTCATTAGCGGGAGGTCGCCAAGAGACCCAGTACTTC. Its translation: CASSSGSLAGGRQETQYF.

This clonotype was seen a handful of times. The genes are TRBV18 and TRBJ2-1; no reliable D call. Germline V gene lookup returns CDR1 KGHSH and CDR2 LQKENI. The CDR3 has 12 amino acids. V was pared by 3 bases and J by 10 bases, with 10 bases between. CDR3 sequence (DNA): TGTGCCAGCTCACCGACTCGATCCGAGCAGTTCTTC. Translated: CASSPTRSEQFF.

The table lists this clonotype with a few counts. The chain combines TRBV19 with TRBJ2-2; no definite D call. The CDR3 contains 16 residues. CDR1 LNHDA and CDR2 SQIVND come from the germline V gene (reference sequence). Trimming removed 1 base from V and 6 bases from J, with 15 bases in between. CDR3 amino acids: CASSIVARLVAGELFF. CDR3 DNA: TGTGCCAGTAGTATAGTTGCCAGGTTGGTTGCCGGGGAGCTGTTTTTT.

This clonotype was found many times. The rearrangement links TRBV6-6 to TRBJ2-3; D tentatively fits TRBD1 or TRBD2 (5 bases each). The V end lost 11 bases, the J end lost 2 bases, and 11 bases lay between the germline ends. Germline V gene lookup returns CDR1 MNHNY and CDR2 SVGAGI (reference sequence). This CDR3 contains 12 residues. CDR3 nucleotide sequence: TGTGCCGCTGAGGGGCCCACAGATACGCAGTATTTT. Its protein is CAAEGPTDTQYF.

This clonotype was observed many times. The chain recombines TRBV7-9 with TRBJ2-1, with D maybe TRBD1 (5 bases). The length of the CDR3 is 13 residues. CDR1 is SEHNR, CDR2 FQNEAQ, per germline (reference sequence). Deletions cut 7 bases from V and 7 bases from J, with 14 bases between. The CDR3 loop is CASKGQGENEQFF. The DNA for the CDR3 is TGTGCCAGCAAGGGGCAGGGTGAAAATGAGCAGTTCTTC.

This clonotype has ten or more counts. This CDR3 reads CASSLGLPTVGSTNEKLFF. CDR3 nucleotides: TGTGCCAGCAGCTTAGGACTCCCGACTGTTGGATCAACTAATGAAAAACTGTTTTTT. The chain has TRBV7-2 and TRBJ1-4; D unclear. This CDR3 contains 19 residues. V lost 1 base to trimming and J lost 0 bases, with 18 bases between them. Germline V CDR1 and CDR2: SGHTA, FQGNSA.